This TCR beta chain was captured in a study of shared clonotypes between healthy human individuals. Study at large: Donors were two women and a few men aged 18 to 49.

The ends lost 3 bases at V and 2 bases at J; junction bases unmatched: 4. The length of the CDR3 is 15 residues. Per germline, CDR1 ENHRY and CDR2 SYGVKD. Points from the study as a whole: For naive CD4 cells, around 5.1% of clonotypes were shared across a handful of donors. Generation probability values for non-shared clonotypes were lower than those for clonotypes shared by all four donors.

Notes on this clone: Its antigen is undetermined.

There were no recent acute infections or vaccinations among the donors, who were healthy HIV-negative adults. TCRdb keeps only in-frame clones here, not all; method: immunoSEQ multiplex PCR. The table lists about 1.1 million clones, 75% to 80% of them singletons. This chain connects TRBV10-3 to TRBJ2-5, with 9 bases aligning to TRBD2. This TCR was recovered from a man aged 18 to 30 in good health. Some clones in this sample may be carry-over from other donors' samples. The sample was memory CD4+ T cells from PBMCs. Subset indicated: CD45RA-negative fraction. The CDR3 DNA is TGTGCCATCAGTGACGGCGGGAGGGCACAAGAGACCCAGTACTTC. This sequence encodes CAISDGGRAQETQYF.